This section outlines one T cell receptor beta chain sequence together with its context. Its antigen is not known. The sample comes from a study of T cell responses to AZD1222 COVID-19 vaccine. Whole-study results and caveats: Spike-wide coverage was observed for vaccine-associated CD4 TCRs, with dominant responses at 160-218 and 743-854. Nearly half of the spike-specific TCRs reportedly recognize variant regions that carry no mutations. The number of AZD1222 recipients seropositive at baseline was only five to seven.

Sequenced by immunoSEQ multiplex PCR; TCRdb stores in-frame clones only, minus some. This table has roughly 190,000 clones, about 89% appearing once. The trim removed 9 bases at V and 8 bases at J, leaving 12 bases unmatched. Germline loops: CDR1 KGHDR, CDR2 SFDVKD. The CDR3 contains 15 residues. The specimen comprised peripheral blood, sampled 28 days after the second AZD1222 dose. V gene TRBV24-1 combines with J gene TRBJ2-1; 10 bases agree with TRBD2. This TCR derives from an adult who received the AZD1222 COVID-19 vaccine. Written as DNA, the CDR3 is TGTGCCACCGGAGCTGGACTAGCGGTAGGTGATGAGCAGTTCTTC. Translation gives CATGAGLAVGDEQFF.